The TCR beta chain described here comes from a study of blood T cell repertoires in COVID-19. Only in-frame clones appear in the TCRdb table, and some are missing; sequencing was by immunoSEQ multiplex PCR. The sample contains about 270,000 clones, about nine tenths of which appear only once. Germline CDR1 reads LNHDA; CDR2 reads SQIVND (reference sequence). This CDR3 comprises 11 residues. The sequence came from a woman aged 40 to 50 with acute COVID-19. Sequenced material: PBMCs or T cells enriched from blood (not recorded which). V gene TRBV19 combines with J gene TRBJ1-3; D not certain. Here the CDR3 reads CAGSSGNTIYF. CDR3 in DNA: TGTGCGGGGAGCTCTGGAAACACCATATATTTT. Based on the CDR3 plus reference TRBV19 and TRBJ1-3, the full variable domain is DGGITQSPKYLFRKEGQNVTLSCEQNLNHDAMYWYRQDPGQGLRLIYYSQIVNDFQKGDIAEGYSVSREKKESFPLTVTSAQKNPTAFYLCAGSSGNTIYFGEGSWLTVV.